A selection of T cell receptor beta chains follows, all from one sample in a study of shared clonotypes between healthy human individuals. The table came from immunoSEQ multiplex PCR; TCRdb's copy has only in-frame clones and leaves some out. The sample contains around 2,000,000 clones, around 93% of which appear only once. The material sequenced was naive CD8+ T cells from PBMCs. The receptors stem from a man in his late teens or twenties in good health. Some clones in this sample may be carry-over from other donors' samples. Both conserved end residues are part of each CDR3. The order of the fields is D gene, J gene, V gene, clone size, CDR3 protein, CDR3 DNA. D genes are given only for firm matches. Some rows mark clone size as missing; the rest say once, few, many or name a class of expanded clone.

d_gene: .; j_gene: TRBJ2-7; v_gene: TRBV27; abundance: .; CDR3aa: CASSYSRSYEQYF; CDR3nt: TGTGCCAGCAGTTATTCCAGATCCTACGAGCAGTACTTC
d_gene: .; j_gene: TRBJ2-1; v_gene: TRBV28; abundance: .; CDR3aa: CASSLGAAYNEQFF; CDR3nt: TGTGCCAGCAGCCTGGGGGCAGCCTACAATGAGCAGTTCTTC
d_gene: .; j_gene: TRBJ2-7; v_gene: TRBV28; abundance: .; CDR3aa: CASSLGFSYEQYF; CDR3nt: TGTGCCAGCAGTTTAGGGTTCTCCTACGAGCAGTACTTC
d_gene: .; j_gene: TRBJ2-5; v_gene: TRBV19; abundance: .; CDR3aa: CASRSVGPGIWETQYF; CDR3nt: TGTGCCAGTAGATCCGTGGGGCCCGGGATCTGGGAGACCCAGTACTTC
d_gene: .; j_gene: TRBJ2-3; v_gene: TRBV18; abundance: .; CDR3aa: CASSPPWVRGGTDTQYF; CDR3nt: TGTGCCAGCTCACCACCGTGGGTTAGGGGAGGCACAGATACGCAGTATTTT
d_gene: TRBD1; j_gene: TRBJ2-2; v_gene: TRBV5-5; abundance: .; CDR3aa: CASSLTDRAVSGELFF; CDR3nt: TGTGCCAGCAGCTTGACCGACAGGGCTGTTTCGGGGGAGCTGTTTTTT
d_gene: TRBD1; j_gene: TRBJ1-3; v_gene: TRBV6-5; abundance: .; CDR3aa: CASSYRPGQGGNTIYF; CDR3nt: TGTGCCAGCAGTTACAGGCCAGGACAGGGGGGAAACACCATATATTTT
d_gene: TRBD1; j_gene: TRBJ1-2; v_gene: TRBV7-9; abundance: .; CDR3aa: CASSLGQGDYGYTF; CDR3nt: TGTGCCAGCAGCCTAGGACAGGGGGACTATGGCTACACCTTC
d_gene: TRBD2; j_gene: TRBJ2-1; v_gene: TRBV4-1; abundance: once; CDR3aa: CASSQVGREGIFGNEQFF; CDR3nt: TGCGCCAGCAGCCAAGTTGGGCGGGAGGGCATTTTTGGCAATGAGCAGTTCTTC
d_gene: .; j_gene: TRBJ2-7; v_gene: TRBV7-9; abundance: .; CDR3aa: CASSRPAAPYEQYF; CDR3nt: TGTGCCAGCAGCCGCCCAGCGGCTCCCTACGAGCAGTACTTC
d_gene: .; j_gene: TRBJ2-7; v_gene: TRBV4-2; abundance: .; CDR3aa: CASSQAGEAYEQYF; CDR3nt: TGTGCCAGCAGCCAAGCGGGAGAAGCCTACGAGCAGTACTTC
d_gene: TRBD1; j_gene: TRBJ2-7; v_gene: TRBV9; abundance: .; CDR3aa: CASSPGQGIYEQYF; CDR3nt: TGTGCCAGCAGTCCGGGACAGGGAATCTACGAGCAGTACTTC
d_gene: TRBD1; j_gene: TRBJ1-2; v_gene: TRBV2; abundance: few; CDR3aa: CASTGQGLHGYTF; CDR3nt: TGTGCCAGCACCGGACAGGGTCTCCATGGCTACACCTTC
d_gene: .; j_gene: TRBJ2-1; v_gene: TRBV27; abundance: once; CDR3aa: CASILGEQFF; CDR3nt: TGTGCCAGCATTCTTGGTGAGCAGTTCTTC
d_gene: .; j_gene: TRBJ1-2; v_gene: TRBV28; abundance: .; CDR3aa: CASSLTPQFGYTF; CDR3nt: TGTGCCAGCAGTTTAACACCCCAATTTGGCTACACCTTC
d_gene: .; j_gene: TRBJ1-1; v_gene: TRBV7-9; abundance: .; CDR3aa: CASSSQPRGMNTEAFF; CDR3nt: TGTGCCAGCAGCTCCCAACCACGGGGGATGAACACTGAAGCTTTCTTT
d_gene: .; j_gene: TRBJ1-1; v_gene: TRBV7-9; abundance: few; CDR3aa: CASSLGGAFF; CDR3nt: TGTGCCAGCAGCTTAGGGGGGGCTTTCTTT
d_gene: .; j_gene: TRBJ2-7; v_gene: TRBV30; abundance: .; CDR3aa: CAWSAAYEQYF; CDR3nt: TGTGCCTGGAGTGCCGCTTACGAGCAGTACTTC
d_gene: .; j_gene: TRBJ2-5; v_gene: TRBV19; abundance: once; CDR3aa: CASSIPQGGVQYF; CDR3nt: TGTGCCAGTAGTATACCCCAGGGGGGAGTCCAGTACTTC
d_gene: .; j_gene: TRBJ2-2; v_gene: TRBV6-5; abundance: .; CDR3aa: CASLGSPNTGELFF; CDR3nt: TGTGCCAGCCTCGGGAGCCCGAACACCGGGGAGCTGTTTTTT
d_gene: .; j_gene: TRBJ1-2; v_gene: TRBV4-2; abundance: .; CDR3aa: CASSQVTASSYGYTF; CDR3nt: TGTGCCAGCAGCCAAGTGACAGCTAGTAGCTATGGCTACACCTTC
d_gene: TRBD2; j_gene: TRBJ2-5; v_gene: TRBV19; abundance: .; CDR3aa: CASSILAGKETQYF; CDR3nt: TGTGCCAGTAGTATCCTAGCGGGAAAAGAGACCCAGTACTTC
d_gene: .; j_gene: TRBJ2-2; v_gene: TRBV30; abundance: .; CDR3aa: CAWSRERTGELFF; CDR3nt: TGTGCCTGGAGTCGGGAGAGAACCGGGGAGCTGTTTTTT
d_gene: .; j_gene: TRBJ2-7; v_gene: TRBV6-1; abundance: .; CDR3aa: CASRPTTTYEQYF; CDR3nt: TGTGCCAGCAGGCCGACAACTACCTACGAGCAGTACTTC
d_gene: .; j_gene: TRBJ1-1; v_gene: TRBV28; abundance: .; CDR3aa: CASSQDHPRTRAFF; CDR3nt: TGTGCCAGCAGCCAGGACCATCCACGGACGCGAGCTTTCTTT
d_gene: TRBD2; j_gene: TRBJ2-2; v_gene: TRBV6-5; abundance: once; CDR3aa: CASSYAIAGGTGELFF; CDR3nt: TGTGCCAGCAGTTACGCGATAGCGGGAGGGACCGGGGAGCTGTTTTTT
d_gene: TRBD2; j_gene: TRBJ2-1; v_gene: TRBV29-1; abundance: once; CDR3aa: CSPGGRVGEQFF; CDR3nt: TGCAGCCCAGGCGGGAGGGTTGGTGAGCAGTTCTTC
d_gene: .; j_gene: TRBJ2-7; v_gene: TRBV25-1; abundance: once; CDR3aa: CASSEYNGIYEQYF; CDR3nt: TGTGCCAGCAGTGAATATAACGGAATCTACGAGCAGTACTTC